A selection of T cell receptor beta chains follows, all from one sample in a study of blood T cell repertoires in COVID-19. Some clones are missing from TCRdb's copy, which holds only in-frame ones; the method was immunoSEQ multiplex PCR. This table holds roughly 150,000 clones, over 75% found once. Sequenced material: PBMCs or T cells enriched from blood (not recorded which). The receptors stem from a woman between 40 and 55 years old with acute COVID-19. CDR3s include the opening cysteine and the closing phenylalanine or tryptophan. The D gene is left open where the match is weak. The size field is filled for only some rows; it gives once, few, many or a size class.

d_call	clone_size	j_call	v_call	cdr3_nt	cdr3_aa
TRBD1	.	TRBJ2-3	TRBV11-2	TGTGCCAGCAGCTTGGGACAGGCTAGGGATACGCAGTATTTT	CASSLGQARDTQYF
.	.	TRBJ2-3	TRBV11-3	TGTGCCAGCTCGGTGGTGACTGGCACAGATACGCAGTATTTT	CASSVVTGTDTQYF
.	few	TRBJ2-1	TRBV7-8	TGTGCCAGCAGCCTTCCCTGGGCTTTCCTAGCGTCCAGCTCCTACAATGAGCAGTTCTTC	CASSLPWAFLASSSYNEQFF
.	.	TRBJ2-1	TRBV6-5	TGTGCCAGCAGAGGCGGGGCTTACAATGAGCAGTTCTTC	CASRGGAYNEQFF
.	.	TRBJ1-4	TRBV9	TGTGCCAGCAGCGTAGGGGGGGAGGTCTATGAAAAACTGTTTTTT	CASSVGGEVYEKLFF
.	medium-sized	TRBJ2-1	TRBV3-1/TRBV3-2	TGTGCCAGCAGCCAAGATCTTTCTTCTCGAGGAGAGAGCTCCTACAATGAGCAGTTCTTC	CASSQDLSSRGESSYNEQFF
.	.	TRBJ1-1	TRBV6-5	TGTGCCAGCAGTCGTAATAGGAACACTGAAGCTTTCTTT	CASSRNRNTEAFF
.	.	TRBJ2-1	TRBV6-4	TGTGCCAGCAGTAAGGGGTGGTATGACAATGAGCAGTTCTTC	CASSKGWYDNEQFF
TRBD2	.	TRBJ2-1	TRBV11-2	TGTGCCAGCAGCTTAGAGCCTGTAAGCGGGGATGAGCAGTTCTTC	CASSLEPVSGDEQFF
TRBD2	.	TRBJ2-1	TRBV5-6	TGTGCCAGCATCCTTAGCGGGAGAGGATCCTACAATGAGCAGTTCTTC	CASILSGRGSYNEQFF